Presented here are 4 T cell receptor beta chains from one specimen sequenced in a study of cytomegalovirus exposure and HLA in healthy donors. The PCR had 60 Vbeta and 13 Jbeta primers. Measured with immunoSEQ multiplex PCR; TCRdb has only the in-frame clones, and not every one. Of 97,000 or so clones in the sample, less than 85% were seen once. What was sequenced was PBMCs. These receptors all come from a man aged 35 to 55 in good health and CMV-seronegative.

This rearrangement joins TRBV21-1 to TRBJ1-5; the table's D call TRBD1 went unverified against the DNA. TRBV21-1 is classified as a pseudogene. The CDR3 loop spans 17 amino acids. The CDR3 spells CASSKPFRQDSNQPQHF. CDR3 in DNA: TGTGCCAGCAGCAAACCCTTCCGACAGGATAGCAATCAGCCCCAGCATTTT.

The chain recombines TRBV4-1 with TRBJ2-1, with 7 bases identical to TRBD2. CDR3 length: 18 residues. Germline CDR1 is MGHRA and CDR2 is YSYEKL. Germline trimming cut 1 base from V and 4 bases from J; bases unmatched to any gene: 13. CDR3 in amino acids: CASSQAGGGRGSYNEQFF. The CDR3 DNA follows: TGCGCCAGCAGCCAAGCCGGGGGAGGGAGGGGTTCGTACAATGAGCAGTTCTTC.

The chain employs TRBV30 and TRBJ2-7; a weak D match, TRBD2 (5 bases). V shed 5 bases and J shed 4 bases, with 21 bases lying between them. CDR1 and CDR2 from the germline V gene are GTSNPN and SVGIG (reference sequence). This CDR3 has 15 residues. For the CDR3, the DNA is TGTGCCTGGGGTCGCTTACGGGAACACGGGTACGAGCAGTACTTC. Translation: CAWGRLREHGYEQYF.

The rearrangement links TRBV5-1 to TRBJ2-2; TRBD1 agrees at 7 bases. The CDR3 runs 15 residues. CDR1 and CDR2 from the germline V gene are SGHRS and YFSETQ. The V gene end was trimmed by 0 bases and the J gene end by 4 bases; junction bases not matched to a gene: 3. CDR3 residues: CASSLEGQTTGELFF. The CDR3 DNA is TGCGCCAGCAGCTTGGAGGGACAGACCACCGGGGAGCTGTTTTTT.